This TCR beta chain was retrieved from a study of cytomegalovirus exposure and HLA in healthy donors. Study information: Sequencing of about 179 million T cells in an earlier analysis found around 100 million unique TCR beta sequences.

As to this clone: What it binds is not known.

With 60 Vbeta and 13 Jbeta primers, the PCR was carried out. Here immunoSEQ multiplex PCR was the method, and the copy in TCRdb shows in-frame clones only, minus some. The sample comprises more than 90,000 clones, over 60% of which are singletons, and approximately 8% rests with the top ten. CDR3 size: 14 residues. Per germline, CDR1 WSHSY and CDR2 SAAADI. V lost 7 bases, J lost 3 bases, and 7 bases stayed unmatched. Overall study findings and caveats: Being indistinguishable, some V segments were excluded, TRBV6-2 and TRBV6-3 among them.

V usage is TRBV10-2 and J usage is TRBJ2-7, with 9 bases that match TRBD2. The receptor was derived from a female donor in good health and CMV-seronegative. Sequenced material: PBMCs. The CDR3 bases are TGCGCCAGCATCAGAGCGGGGGGCATCTACGAGCAGTACTTC. The encoded protein is CASIRAGGIYEQYF.